Listed here are 2 T cell receptor beta chains from one sample, sequenced in a study of blood T cell repertoires in COVID-19. Clones were read by immunoSEQ multiplex PCR, and TCRdb kept only the in-frame ones, dropping some. The table records approximately 150,000 clones, roughly 85% of them present only once. The sequenced sample was peripheral blood. These receptors were obtained from a human donor with acute or convalescent COVID-19. The donor label of this sample is uncertain.

This chain connects TRBV6-2 or TRBV6-3 to TRBJ2-5; D might be TRBD2 (6 bases). CDR3 size: 14 residues. Looked up from germline, CDR1 is MNHEY and CDR2 is SVGEGT. Trimming cost V 0 bases and J 5 bases, with 10 bases left between them. CDR3 DNA sequence: TGTGCCAGCAGTTACTCCGCGGGGATTGAGACCCAGTACTTC. It is translated as CASSYSAGIETQYF.

The chain has TRBV19 and TRBJ2-5, with no clear D. The V end lost 1 base, the J end lost 1 base, and 7 bases lay between the germline ends. The CDR3 consists of 14 residues. Germline V gene lookup returns CDR1 LNHDA and CDR2 SQIVND (reference sequence). The CDR3 sequence: CASSIGHRQETQYF. DNA of the CDR3: TGTGCCAGTAGTATAGGACACCGCCAAGAGACCCAGTACTTC.